The 30 T cell receptor beta chains below all came from one sample that was sequenced in a study of blood T cell repertoires in COVID-19. Clones were sequenced by immunoSEQ multiplex PCR, and TCRdb holds only the in-frame ones, with some missing. The data hold just over 300,000 clones, with around 89% observed a single time. The specimen sequenced was PBMCs or T cells enriched from blood (not recorded which). The receptors originated from a woman in her thirties or forties who had recovered from COVID-19.

This chain links TRBV27 with TRBJ2-1; TRBD2 aligns across 7 bases. Per germline, CDR1 MNHEY and CDR2 SMNVEV (reference sequence). V was clipped by 0 bases and J by 4 bases; unmatched bases: 0. CDR3 size: 14 residues. The CDR3 DNA sequence: TGTGCCAGCAGTTTATCGGGACTATACAATGAGCAGTTCTTC. Its protein product is CASSLSGLYNEQFF.

The chain has TRBV7-9 and TRBJ1-6; D ambiguous. The CDR3 covers 16 residues. CDR1 is SEHNR, CDR2 FQNEAQ, per germline (reference sequence). V dropped 5 bases and J dropped 0 bases, with 11 bases sitting between them. The CDR3 nucleotides are TGTGCCAGCAGCCCGTGGTCTAGCTCCTATAATTCACCCCTCCACTTT. Encoded protein: CASSPWSSSYNSPLHF.

The chain recombines TRBV5-1 with TRBJ1-5; TRBD1 agrees at 9 bases. Germline V gene lookup returns CDR1 SGHRS and CDR2 YFSETQ. There are 15 residues in the CDR3. J was trimmed by 7 bases and V by 0 bases; bases with no gene match: 5. CDR3 amino acids: CASSLETGGGQPQHF. The CDR3 nucleotides are TGCGCCAGCAGCTTGGAGACAGGGGGAGGGCAGCCCCAGCATTTT.

This rearrangement joins TRBV5-1 to TRBJ2-5, with 7 positions matching TRBD2. The J call is doubtful: the DNA matches TRBJ2-7 better. CDR3 size: 15 residues. Germline V gives CDR1 SGHRS, CDR2 YFSETQ. The CDR3 reads CASSLMGGSSYEQYF. The CDR3 bases are TGCGCCAGCAGCTTGATGGGGGGGAGCTCCTACGAGCAGTACTTC.

The chain is built from TRBV29-1 and TRBJ1-2; D possibly corresponds to TRBD1 (6 bases). The V gene's germline CDR1 is SQVTM and CDR2 ANQGSEA. This CDR3 contains 13 residues. Trimming removed 3 bases from V and 8 bases from J, with 16 bases in between. In DNA, the CDR3 is TGCAGCGTTGACGTTGGGCAGGGGTTAGGCTACACCTTC. Translation gives CSVDVGQGLGYTF.

The chain couples TRBV30 to TRBJ1-5; D gene unclear. In germline, CDR1 is GTSNPN, CDR2 SVGIG (reference sequence). Trimming took off 1 base at V and 4 bases at J, with 5 bases between the two ends. The CDR3 length is 12 residues. In nucleotides, the CDR3 is TGTGCCTGGAGTGGGGCAAATCAGCCCCAGCATTTT. As protein: CAWSGANQPQHF.

The chain recombines TRBV3-1 (or the pseudogene TRBV3-2) with TRBJ1-2; 7 nucleotides align to TRBD1. J lost 5 bases, V lost 3 bases, and 0 bases had no gene match. The CDR3 spans 12 residues. Germline assignment: CDR1 LGHDT and CDR2 YNNKEL (reference sequence). CDR3 nucleotide sequence: TGTGCCAGCAGCCAGGACAGGTATGGCTACACCTTC. It specifies CASSQDRYGYTF.

The CDR3 spells CASSIGGGKDQPQHF. CDR3 coding DNA: TGTGCCAGTAGTATAGGTGGGGGGAAGGATCAGCCCCAGCATTTT. The J gene is TRBJ1-5, the V gene TRBV19, with a tentative D call TRBD1 (5 bases). The V gene lost 1 base and the J gene lost 5 bases, with 12 bases spanning the gap. CDR3 size: 15 residues. Germline V gene data show CDR1 as LNHDA and CDR2 as SQIVND (reference sequence).

The rearrangement joins TRBV5-1 to TRBJ2-7; tentative D call: TRBD1 (7 bases). Germline loops: CDR1 SGHRS, CDR2 YFSETQ. The CDR3 is 15 amino acids. Deletions cut 0 bases from V and 5 bases from J, with 15 bases between. This CDR3 reads CASSLDDREANEQYF. The CDR3 region has the DNA TGCGCCAGCAGCTTGGATGACAGGGAGGCCAACGAGCAGTACTTC. Drawing the rest from reference TRBV5-1 and TRBJ2-7, the complete variable domain is KAGVTQTPRYLIKTRGQQVTLSCSPISGHRSVSWYQQTPGQGLQFLFEYFSETQRNKGNFPGRFSGRQFSNSRSEMNVSTLELGDSALYLCASSLDDREANEQYFGPGTRLTVT.

The chain recombines TRBV18 with TRBJ2-2, with D possibly TRBD1 on 6 matching bases. CDR3 length equals 16 residues. Trimming pared 6 bases from V and 2 bases from J, leaving 16 bases between. Germline V gives CDR1 KGHSH, CDR2 LQKENI. The CDR3 DNA reads TGTGCCAGCTCTTCCTCCAGGGGTAAAAACACCGGGGAGCTGTTTTTT. Amino acids: CASSSSRGKNTGELFF.

The V and J genes are TRBV7-8 and TRBJ2-3, with 8 bases identical to TRBD2. CDR3 size: 15 residues. Germline loops: CDR1 SGHVS, CDR2 FQNEAQ. The ends lost 5 bases at V and 7 bases at J; junction bases unmatched: 11. As DNA, the CDR3 is TGTGCCAGCAGCCCTAAGCGGGGGCTGGATAATACGCAGTATTTT. It specifies CASSPKRGLDNTQYF.

The chain has TRBV5-4 and TRBJ1-1, with 7 bases that match TRBD1. Germline V gene sequence: CDR1 SGHNT, CDR2 YYREEE (reference sequence). CDR3 length equals 14 residues. Unmatched junction bases numbered 7, after V lost 7 bases and J lost 1 base. CDR3 sequence reads: CASGPGQPNTEAFF. CDR3 nucleotides: TGTGCCAGCGGCCCGGGACAGCCGAACACTGAAGCTTTCTTT.

This chain links TRBV5-1 with TRBJ1-2; D unclear. The V end lost 4 bases, the J end lost 6 bases, and 10 bases lay between the germline ends. The CDR3 has 12 amino acids. Germline V gives CDR1 SGHRS, CDR2 YFSETQ. CDR3 sequence reads: CASSPDGDGYTF. CDR3 bases: TGCGCCAGCAGCCCAGACGGGGATGGCTACACCTTC. The entire variable domain, with the rest obtained from reference TRBV5-1 and TRBJ1-2, is as follows: KAGVTQTPRYLIKTRGQQVTLSCSPISGHRSVSWYQQTPGQGLQFLFEYFSETQRNKGNFPGRFSGRQFSNSRSEMNVSTLELGDSALYLCASSPDGDGYTFGSGTRLTVV.

The rearrangement uses TRBV7-2 and TRBJ2-2; TRBD2 agrees at 8 bases. The CDR3 is 15 residues long. Germline values: CDR1 SGHTA, CDR2 FQGNSA. J lost 1 base, V lost 3 bases, and 1 base had no gene match. The CDR3 DNA reads TGTGCCAGCAGCTTGGCGGGAGGGAACACCGGGGAGCTGTTTTTT. It translates to CASSLAGGNTGELFF.

In this sample, this clone turned up once. This sequence joins TRBV19 and TRBJ1-5; a weak D match, TRBD1 (5 bases). This CDR3 is 17 amino acids long. Trimming took off 3 bases at V and 4 bases at J, with 19 bases between the two ends. CDR1 is LNHDA, CDR2 SQIVND, per germline (reference sequence). In DNA, the CDR3 is TGTGCCAGTAGTATCCCACCTTACAGGAAGCCGAATCAGCCCCAGCATTTT. This gives the protein CASSIPPYRKPNQPQHF.

The chain has TRBV11-2 and TRBJ2-3, with TRBD1 as a possible D gene (7 bases). Trimming removed 5 bases from V and 4 bases from J, with 28 bases in between. This CDR3 has 19 residues. The germline V gene encodes CDR1 SGHAT and CDR2 FQNNGV. The DNA for the CDR3 is TGTGCCAGCAGCGTCTACCCGGACAGGCGACATAGGGAGGCAGATACGCAGTATTTT. It is translated as CASSVYPDRRHREADTQYF.

This clone has only one observation. The chain's CDR3 is CASSWRDGFNEKLFF. In DNA form, the CDR3 reads TGCGCCAGCAGCTGGAGGGACGGCTTTAATGAAAAACTGTTTTTT. The rearrangement uses TRBV4-1 and TRBJ1-4; possibly TRBD1 for D (5 bases). Trimming stripped 5 bases from V and 4 bases from J, with 14 bases between. Germline-derived CDR1 and CDR2 are MGHRA and YSYEKL. The CDR3 length is 15 residues.

This chain uses TRBV5-1 with TRBJ2-7; TRBD2 aligns across 8 bases. V was pared by 3 bases and J by 2 bases, with 4 bases of the junction left unmatched. This CDR3 has 14 amino acids. In germline, CDR1 is SGHRS, CDR2 YFSETQ. This CDR3 reads CASSSRSGAYEQYF. CDR3 in DNA: TGCGCCAGCAGCTCCCGTAGCGGGGCCTACGAGCAGTACTTC.

The CDR3 region is CSVEVASTYEQYF. The CDR3 region has the DNA TGCAGCGTTGAAGTAGCGTCGACCTACGAGCAGTACTTC. The chain links TRBV29-1 to TRBJ2-7; weak D call: TRBD2 (5 bases). CDR3 length equals 13 residues. Germline CDR1 reads SQVTM; CDR2 reads ANQGSEA. V lost 1 base to trimming and J lost 2 bases, with 9 bases between them.

This clone came up a few times. This chain joins TRBV24-1 and TRBJ2-5; 9 bases match TRBD1. The CDR3 runs to 14 residues. The trim removed 8 bases at V and 5 bases at J, leaving 8 bases unmatched. CDR1 and CDR2 (germline): KGHDR, SFDVKD. DNA of the CDR3: TGTGCCACCAAAGGGACAGGGAAGTGGGAGACCCAGTACTTC. Translation gives CATKGTGKWETQYF.

This clone was recorded once. The V and J genes are TRBV5-3 and TRBJ1-5, with TRBD1 matching over 8 bases. TRBV5-3 is an ORF, and what it does is uncertain. The CDR3 sequence is 15 residues long. V shed 2 bases and J 3 bases; nucleotides not matched to a gene: 4. DNA of the CDR3: TGTGCCAGAAGCTTACCCAGGGGGCCCAATCAGCCCCAGCATTTT. Translation: CARSLPRGPNQPQHF.

The V gene is TRBV3-1 (or the pseudogene TRBV3-2), the J gene TRBJ1-5; TRBD1 might be the D (6 bases). Trimming shortened V by 4 bases and J by 7 bases, and 14 bases separated the two germline ends. CDR1 LGHDT and CDR2 YNNKEL come from the germline V gene (reference sequence). The CDR3 consists of 14 residues. The CDR3: CASSLTGGQQPQHF. The CDR3 nucleotides read TGTGCCAGCAGCCTTACGGGGGGCCAACAGCCCCAGCATTTT.

This chain connects TRBV24-1 to TRBJ1-2, with a weak D call TRBD1 (6 bases). Trimming removed 2 bases at V and 8 bases at J, with 17 bases between. There are 15 residues in the CDR3. The germline gives CDR1 KGHDR, CDR2 SFDVKD. The CDR3 DNA sequence: TGTGCCACCAGTGATTCCCGACAGGCCCATATGGGCTACACCTTC. This gives the protein CATSDSRQAHMGYTF.

This chain connects TRBV6-5 to TRBJ2-2; D may be TRBD2 (5 bases). V was cut by 10 bases and J by 2 bases, with 17 bases left in between. The CDR3 is 15 amino acids. Germline CDR1 reads MNHEY; CDR2 reads SVGAGI. The CDR3 coding sequence is TGTGCCACCAACGGGCTCGGAGGAAACACCGGGGAGCTGTTTTTT. Amino acids: CATNGLGGNTGELFF.

This clone was picked up one time. The chain recombines TRBV27 with TRBJ2-1; 10 bases are shared with TRBD2. Per germline, CDR1 MNHEY and CDR2 SMNVEV (reference sequence). CDR3 size: 20 residues. The trim removed 5 bases at V and 0 bases at J, leaving 16 bases unmatched. CDR3 in DNA: TGTGCCAGCAGTCCCCGGTGGCTAGCGGGGGCCTTGAGCTCCTACAATGAGCAGTTCTTC. Amino acid sequence: CASSPRWLAGALSSYNEQFF.

The CDR3 coding sequence is TGTGCCAGCAGCGTAGCAGGGGGCTACCACGAGCAGTACTTC. Residues: CASSVAGGYHEQYF. This chain uses TRBV9 with TRBJ2-7; the match to TRBD1 covers 8 bases. V lost 0 bases to trimming and J lost 5 bases; unmatched junction nucleotides: 4. Germline V lookup: CDR1 SGDLS, CDR2 YYNGEE. This CDR3 spans 14 amino acids.

The chain uses TRBV3-1 (or the pseudogene TRBV3-2) and TRBJ2-1, with D tentatively TRBD2 (7 bases). Germline V gives CDR1 LGHDT, CDR2 YNNKEL (reference sequence). The CDR3 runs 16 residues. Trimming took 0 bases from V and 7 from J, leaving 16 bases between them. DNA of the CDR3: TGTGCCAGCAGCCAAGATTTAGGGGGGGCTTGGAATGAGCAGTTCTTC. This gives the protein CASSQDLGGAWNEQFF.

The chain recombines TRBV28 with TRBJ2-1, with TRBD2 identical over 12 bases. V lost 6 bases, J lost 0 bases, and 12 bases stayed unmatched. CDR3 length: 19 residues. CDR1 MDHEN and CDR2 SYDVKM come from the germline V gene. CDR3 residues: CASSLTSGGLSSSYNEQFF. CDR3 nucleotides: TGTGCCAGCAGCTTAACTAGCGGGGGGCTCTCGAGCTCCTACAATGAGCAGTTCTTC. The full variable domain, completed using reference TRBV28 and TRBJ2-1, is DVKVTQSSRYLVKRTGEKVFLECVQDMDHENMFWYRQDPGLGLRLIYFSYDVKMKEKGDIPEGYSVSREKKERFSLILESASTNQTSMYLCASSLTSGGLSSSYNEQFFGPGTRLTVL.

This clone appeared a single time. J is TRBJ2-3 and V is TRBV12-3 or TRBV12-4; D not resolved. Trimming removed 6 bases at V and 4 bases at J, with 8 bases between. The CDR3 has 12 residues. CDR3 sequence (DNA): TGTGCCAGCAGCTCGTTCCCAGATACGCAGTATTTT. Translating gives CASSSFPDTQYF.

The chain is built from TRBV11-3 and TRBJ1-4, with D unresolved. There are 15 residues in the CDR3. Trimming left V 1 base short and J 3 bases short, with 9 bases between. CDR1 is SGHNT and CDR2 is YENEEA in the germline V gene. The CDR3 loop is CASSLGTLPNEKLFF. The CDR3 DNA sequence: TGTGCCAGCAGCTTAGGGACTCTCCCTAATGAAAAACTGTTTTTT.